This record looks at one TCR beta chain sequence and its context. Its target is unknown. The junction does not match germline at one end; this may be a read error. These data originate in a study of T cell responses to AZD1222 COVID-19 vaccine. Overall study findings and caveats: Donors were largely white British and mainly female; clonal diversity was possibly underestimated. Nearly half of the spike-specific TCRs reportedly recognize variant regions that carry no mutations.

CDR1 GTSNPN and CDR2 SVGIG come from the germline V gene (reference sequence). The CDR3 extends over 13 amino acids. Repertoires were generated with immunoSEQ multiplex PCR, while TCRdb's copy carries only in-frame clones and drops some. In the table there are tens of thousands of clones, just over 85% of which are singletons. The chain joins TRBV30 to TRBJ1-1; D possibly corresponds to TRBD1 (6 bases). The sample consisted of peripheral blood, taken on day 0 of MenACWY control vaccination. This TCR was sampled from an adult in good health. CDR3 in amino acids: CARSQGSNTEAFF. CDR3 sequence (DNA): TGTGCCCGGAGCCAGGGGTCGAACACTGAAGCTTTCTTT.